Only one count was recorded for the clone carrying this TCR beta chain. Method: immunoSEQ multiplex PCR; TCRdb's copy keeps in-frame clones and lacks some. The data contain a few hundred thousand clones, nearly 90% of them singletons. Per germline, CDR1 MDHEN and CDR2 SYDVKM. CDR3 length: 15 amino acids. The V gene end was trimmed by 8 bases and the J gene end by 3 bases; junction bases not matched to a gene: 11. The record originates from a study of blood T cell repertoires in COVID-19. Whole-study context: PBMCs, B-cell-depleted T cells, or T cells provided the cDNA or gDNA that made up the material.

The rearrangement joins TRBV28 to TRBJ2-3; 7 bases are shared with TRBD1. This receptor was identified in a human donor in a cohort sampled during active COVID-19. The sequenced material came from peripheral blood. The CDR3 coding sequence is TGTGCCAGCGGACCACCAGACAGGGCGACAGATACGCAGTATTTT. The encoded protein is CASGPPDRATDTQYF.